The 9 T cell receptor beta chains below come from one sample, sequenced in a study of OX40 agonist ivuxolimab in advanced cancers. This table comes from immunoSEQ multiplex PCR, and its TCRdb copy is limited to in-frame clones, with some not included. The sample records fewer than 120,000 clones, roughly nine tenths being singletons. Sequenced here: CD4+ or CD8+ T cells sorted from blood, sampled in a trial of the OX40 agonist ivuxolimab. All receptors come from an adult with an advanced solid tumor such as melanoma, head and neck, liver or kidney cancer.

The chain carries TRBV19 and TRBJ1-4, with D perhaps matching TRBD1 (5 bases). The germline V gene has CDR1 LNHDA and CDR2 SQIVND (reference sequence). CDR3 length equals 17 residues. Trimming cost V 6 bases and J 4 bases, with 21 bases left between them. The CDR3 coding sequence is TGTGCCAGTAGCACGTCGGGACGGACCCCGGGTAATGAAAAACTGTTTTTT. Translated: CASSTSGRTPGNEKLFF.

V and J are TRBV7-9 and TRBJ2-2; TRBD2 matches at 9 bases. CDR3 length: 17 residues. Germline V lookup: CDR1 SEHNR, CDR2 FQNEAQ (reference sequence). The junction had 7 bases not matched to a gene; V was cut back by 2 bases and J by 3 bases. This chain's CDR3 is CASSLSGGRAYTGELFF. CDR3 DNA: TGTGCCAGCAGCTTAAGCGGCGGGAGGGCCTACACCGGGGAGCTGTTTTTT.

In regard to this clone: Additional DNA sequences in this sample encode the identical CDR3. This rearrangement joins TRBV5-4 to TRBJ2-5; D not certain. CDR1 SGHNT and CDR2 YYREEE come from the germline V gene (reference sequence). This CDR3 is built from 13 residues. V shed 0 bases and J shed 3 bases, with 6 bases lying between them. DNA of the CDR3: TGTGCCAGCAGCTTGGGGCAGGAAGAGACCCAGTACTTC. This sequence encodes CASSLGQEETQYF.

The chain joins TRBV5-1 to TRBJ1-2, with D perhaps matching TRBD1 (6 bases). This CDR3 has 16 amino acids. The V and J ends lost 0 bases and 4 bases respectively, with 16 bases between them. CDR1 is SGHRS and CDR2 is YFSETQ in the germline V gene. Here the CDR3 reads CASSLGSGGGGYGYTF. The CDR3 region has the DNA TGCGCCAGCAGCTTGGGCTCGGGCGGGGGCGGCTATGGCTACACCTTC.

This clone appeared once. This chain links TRBV6-5 with TRBJ2-5; 10 bases are shared with TRBD2. The germline V gene encodes CDR1 MNHEY and CDR2 SVGAGI. This CDR3 has 15 amino acids. After removal of 5 bases from V and 4 bases from J, the junction contained 7 bases not matched to a gene. The CDR3 DNA follows: TGTGCCAGCAGTCGTAGCGGGAGGAGGACAGAGACCCAGTACTTC. It encodes CASSRSGRRTETQYF.

The J gene is TRBJ1-2, the V gene TRBV6-1; 9 nucleotides align to TRBD1. The CDR3 covers 13 residues. The junction had 5 bases not matched to a gene; V was cut back by 5 bases and J by 7 bases. Per germline, CDR1 MNHNS and CDR2 SASEGT. For the CDR3, the DNA is TGTGCCAGCAGTCTGGACAGGGGCACTGGCTACACCTTC. The encoded protein is CASSLDRGTGYTF.

The chain recombines TRBV7-9 with TRBJ1-5, with 8 bases matching TRBD1. In germline, CDR1 is SEHNR, CDR2 FQNEAQ (reference sequence). This CDR3 is 13 amino acids long. Trimming at V came to 7 bases and at J to 3 bases, leaving 2 bases not matched to a gene. The CDR3 spells CASNRGNNQPQHF. In DNA, the CDR3 is TGTGCCAGCAACAGGGGGAACAATCAGCCCCAGCATTTT.

V gene TRBV7-2 combines with J gene TRBJ2-5, with 8 nucleotides matching TRBD2. Germline lookup yields CDR1 SGHTA and CDR2 FQGNSA. V was pared by 7 bases and J by 5 bases, with 6 bases of the junction left unmatched. The CDR3 covers 13 residues. The CDR3 region is CASTRSGGETQYF. The CDR3 nucleotides read TGTGCCAGCACGAGGAGCGGGGGCGAGACCCAGTACTTC.

The chain carries TRBV28 and TRBJ2-7; 8 bases agree with TRBD1. CDR1 MDHEN and CDR2 SYDVKM come from the germline V gene. The ends lost 3 bases at V and 1 base at J; junction bases unmatched: 17. The CDR3 length is 19 residues. This CDR3 is CASSFMLTGVRQGSYEQYF. Here the CDR3 DNA reads TGTGCCAGCAGTTTTATGCTGACAGGGGTTCGGCAGGGTTCCTACGAGCAGTACTTC.